What follows are 25 T cell receptor beta chains derived from one specimen sequenced in a study of T-cell memory formation after mild COVID-19. Each CDR3 protein is one row after TCRdb ran MiXCR on the 5' RACE reads. The sample has approximately 260,000 distinct CDR3 sequences, more than 15% seen once. The specimen sequenced was PBMCs or a T cell subset sorted from them (not recorded which). These TCRs come from a man between 18 and 29 years old who had mild COVID-19 (a few samples of this study predate the infection). Cell type and time point are not known.

This clonotype was recorded a few times. This rearrangement joins TRBV7-2 to TRBJ1-1; no firm D call. Germline V gives CDR1 SGHTA, CDR2 FQGNSA. The CDR3 contains 14 residues. V gave up 1 base and J gave up 3 bases, with 9 bases separating them. CDR3 sequence: CASSLEGMDTEAFF. CDR3 sequence (DNA): TGTGCCAGCAGCTTAGAAGGGATGGACACTGAAGCTTTCTTT.

The chain couples TRBV12-3 or TRBV12-4 to TRBJ2-3; possibly TRBD2 for D (5 bases). The CDR3 spans 14 residues. V was trimmed by 5 bases and J by 4 bases, leaving 13 bases between them. CDR3: CASSPTLRADTQYF. CDR3 in DNA: TGTGCCAGCAGTCCTACGTTGAGGGCAGATACGCAGTATTTT.

CDR3 in amino acids: CASSRLWLDYGYTF. CDR3 in DNA: TGTGCCAGCAGTCGACTTTGGTTGGACTATGGCTACACCTTC. The chain couples TRBV12-3 or TRBV12-4 to TRBJ1-2; no reliable D call. The CDR3 spans 14 residues. Trimming removed 5 bases from V and 3 bases from J, with 13 bases in between.

This clonotype was found many times. This chain uses TRBV7-2 with TRBJ2-6; D is undetermined. Germline V gene data show CDR1 as SGHTA and CDR2 as FQGNSA. Trimming took off 2 bases at V and 1 base at J, with 6 bases between the two ends. This CDR3 is built from 15 residues. The chain's CDR3 is CASSLTLSGANVLTF. The CDR3 region has the DNA TGTGCCAGCAGCTTAACTCTTTCTGGGGCCAACGTCCTGACTTTC.

This clonotype has a count of ten or more. The rearrangement joins TRBV5-1 to TRBJ2-1, with 9 bases fitting TRBD1. V shed 0 bases and J 8 bases; nucleotides not matched to a gene: 6. The CDR3 has 15 residues. Germline V lookup: CDR1 SGHRS, CDR2 YFSETQ. The CDR3 loop reads CASSLGDRARDEQFF. The CDR3 DNA follows: TGCGCCAGCAGCTTGGGGGACAGGGCTCGGGATGAGCAGTTCTTC.

This clonotype was recorded a few times. The V call is TRBV7-3, the J call TRBJ2-2, with 15 bases matching TRBD2. The CDR3 has 17 amino acids. Looked up from germline, CDR1 is SGHTA and CDR2 is FQGTGA. V dropped 5 bases and J dropped 4; count of bases not matched to a gene: 5. For the CDR3, the DNA is TGTGCCAGCAGCCCGAGGGGACTAGCGGGAGGCACCGGGGAGCTGTTTTTT. This codes for CASSPRGLAGGTGELFF.

The chain uses TRBV5-1 and TRBJ2-5; 9 bases agree with TRBD1. The CDR3 has 16 amino acids. J gave up 6 bases and V 0 bases, and 9 bases lay outside the gene matches. Germline-derived CDR1 and CDR2 are SGHRS and YFSETQ. The chain's CDR3 is CASSLELTGGWKTQYF. The DNA for the CDR3 is TGCGCCAGCAGCTTGGAACTTACAGGGGGCTGGAAGACCCAGTACTTC.

The chain has TRBV5-1 and TRBJ2-7; 7 bases map to TRBD1. Germline V lookup: CDR1 SGHRS, CDR2 YFSETQ. This CDR3 contains 14 residues. With 4 bases clipped from V and 0 bases from J, the junction kept 4 bases outside the gene matches. The CDR3 sequence is CASSAGGISYEQYF. CDR3 DNA: TGCGCCAGCAGCGCAGGGGGTATCTCCTACGAGCAGTACTTC.

This clonotype was detected a few times. The J gene is TRBJ2-3, the V gene TRBV7-2, with a weak D call TRBD1 (5 bases). Germline loops: CDR1 SGHTA, CDR2 FQGNSA. There are 13 residues in the CDR3. Trimming took off 7 bases at V and 3 bases at J, with 11 bases between the two ends. The CDR3 is CASNRLATDTQYF. As DNA, the CDR3 is TGTGCCAGCAACAGGCTTGCTACAGATACGCAGTATTTT. The variable domain in full, completed from reference TRBV7-2 and TRBJ2-3, reads GAGVSQSPSNKVTEKGKDVELRCDPISGHTALYWYRQSLGQGLEFLIYFQGNSAPDKSGLPSDRFSAERTGGSVSTLTIQRTQQEDSAVYLCASNRLATDTQYFGPGTRLTVL.

The V gene is TRBV27, the J gene TRBJ2-3; no clear D gene. This CDR3 region has 15 residues. The V gene's germline CDR1 is MNHEY and CDR2 SMNVEV (reference sequence). Trimming took off 2 bases at V and 1 base at J, with 10 bases between the two ends. CDR3 in amino acids: CASSLGILRTDTQYF. The CDR3 coding sequence is TGTGCCAGCAGTTTAGGCATTTTACGCACAGATACGCAGTATTTT.

The genes are TRBV6-4 and TRBJ2-1; 7 nucleotides align to TRBD1. CDR1 MRHNA and CDR2 SNTAGT come from the germline V gene. This CDR3 is built from 11 residues. With 6 bases clipped from V and 15 bases from J, the junction kept 8 bases outside the gene matches. DNA for the CDR3: TGTGCCAGCAGCAACCGACAGGGTCTGTTCTTC. Residues: CASSNRQGLFF.

CDR3 sequence reads: CASSFENEQFF. CDR3 nucleotides: TGTGCCAGCAGTTTTGAGAATGAGCAGTTCTTC. This sequence joins TRBV12-3 or TRBV12-4 and TRBJ2-1; no reliable D call. CDR3 size: 11 residues. Trimming removed 3 bases from V and 7 bases from J, with 4 bases in between.

This clonotype was found many times. This chain links TRBV7-2 with TRBJ2-1, with TRBD2 as a possible D gene (6 bases). V was trimmed by 5 bases and J by 10 bases, leaving 21 bases between them. The CDR3 length is 15 residues. The germline V gene has CDR1 SGHTA and CDR2 FQGNSA. CDR3 residues: CASSPIWRGPPEQFF. The CDR3, as DNA: TGTGCCAGCAGCCCAATATGGCGGGGACCCCCCGAGCAGTTCTTC. Using reference TRBV7-2 and TRBJ2-1 for the parts outside the CDR3, the full variable domain is GAGVSQSPSNKVTEKGKDVELRCDPISGHTALYWYRQSLGQGLEFLIYFQGNSAPDKSGLPSDRFSAERTGGSVSTLTIQRTQQEDSAVYLCASSPIWRGPPEQFFGPGTRLTVL.

This clonotype has a count of ten or more. The chain combines TRBV7-2 with TRBJ1-4; D ambiguous. CDR3 length: 14 amino acids. Germline V CDR1 and CDR2: SGHTA, FQGNSA. V lost 4 bases, J lost 7 bases, and 13 bases lay in between. CDR3: CASSSPGGGEKLFF. The CDR3 bases are TGTGCCAGCAGCTCCCCGGGCGGAGGTGAAAAACTGTTTTTT.

This rearrangement joins TRBV7-2 to TRBJ2-7, with TRBD2 matching over 10 bases. CDR1 and CDR2 (germline): SGHTA, FQGNSA. The junction had 5 bases not matched to a gene; V was cut back by 3 bases and J by 0 bases. The CDR3 loop spans 16 amino acids. DNA of the CDR3: TGTGCCAGCAGCTTGGTTACTAGCGGGGCCTCCTACGAGCAGTACTTC. Residues: CASSLVTSGASYEQYF.

The table lists this clonotype with a few counts. This rearrangement joins TRBV12-3 or TRBV12-4 to TRBJ2-2; D is uncertain. Trimming removed 3 bases at V and 2 bases at J, with 7 bases between. CDR3 length: 14 residues. In nucleotides, the CDR3 is TGTGCCAGCAGTTTTGGGTACAACACCGGGGAGCTGTTTTTT. This codes for CASSFGYNTGELFF.

The chain has TRBV9 and TRBJ2-3, with unresolved D. CDR1 and CDR2 from the germline V gene are SGDLS and YYNGEE. V lost 0 bases and J lost 6, with 11 bases in between. The CDR3 length is 14 residues. CDR3 region: CASSVVSESDTQYF. For the CDR3, the DNA is TGTGCCAGCAGCGTAGTGTCGGAATCCGATACGCAGTATTTT.

V is TRBV10-3 and J is TRBJ2-1, with no clear D. This CDR3 spans 13 amino acids. Trimming removed 7 bases at V and 0 bases at J, with 7 bases between. Germline-derived CDR1 and CDR2 are ENHRY and SYGVKD. CDR3 residues: CAIKVPSYNEQFF. CDR3 bases: TGTGCCATCAAGGTCCCCTCCTACAATGAGCAGTTCTTC.

This clonotype was detected ten times or more. The chain couples TRBV6-6 to TRBJ2-1; TRBD1 is a possible D gene (6 bases). The length of the CDR3 is 12 residues. The V end lost 5 bases, the J end lost 13 bases, and 15 bases lay between the germline ends. Germline V gene sequence: CDR1 MNHNY, CDR2 SVGAGI (reference sequence). Written as DNA, the CDR3 is TGTGCCAGCAGTACAGGACAGCTCGAACAGTTCTTC. Translated: CASSTGQLEQFF.

This clonotype was counted between two and nine times. The rearrangement links TRBV5-1 to TRBJ1-2, with D uncertain. There are 14 residues in the CDR3. Trimming cost V 0 bases and J 6 bases, with 12 bases left between them. Per germline, CDR1 SGHRS and CDR2 YFSETQ. CDR3 sequence reads: CASSLVGSGDGYTF. DNA of the CDR3: TGCGCCAGCAGCTTGGTGGGGTCTGGCGATGGCTACACCTTC.

This clonotype was counted a few times. The CDR3 bases are TGTGCCAGCAGTATACAGGGGAGTGGGTCCTATAATTCACCCCTCCACTTT. Translation: CASSIQGSGSYNSPLHF. This chain links TRBV6-5 with TRBJ1-6, with TRBD1 matching 7 bases. CDR1 MNHEY and CDR2 SVGAGI come from the germline V gene. CDR3 length equals 17 residues. V was clipped by 5 bases and J by 1 base; unmatched bases: 8.

A remark on this clonotype: Relative to the germline gene, one junction end is altered; a read error may explain this. The rearrangement uses TRBV12-3 or TRBV12-4 and TRBJ1-1; D is possibly TRBD1 (6 bases). The length of the CDR3 is 11 residues. The CDR3 sequence is CASSGTYRLNF. The CDR3 DNA reads TGTGCCAGCAGTGGGACATACAGGTTAAATTTT.

This clonotype occurred a few times. The chain employs TRBV4-1 and TRBJ1-2; D is undetermined. The germline V gene has CDR1 MGHRA and CDR2 YSYEKL. This CDR3 spans 16 amino acids. The V gene lost 1 base and the J gene lost 4 bases, with 16 bases spanning the gap. CDR3 coding DNA: TGCGCCAGCAGCCAAGTGGGAGCGGGCCTCGGCTATGGCTACACCTTC. Its protein product is CASSQVGAGLGYGYTF.

This clonotype has just a few counts. The chain combines TRBV24-1 with TRBJ2-2; 8 positions match TRBD1. CDR1 is KGHDR and CDR2 is SFDVKD in the germline V gene. The CDR3 totals 18 residues. V shed 1 base and J 0 bases; nucleotides not matched to a gene: 6. This chain's CDR3 is CATSDLDRGTTNTGELFF. For the CDR3, the DNA is TGTGCCACCAGTGATTTAGACAGGGGAACAACGAACACCGGGGAGCTGTTTTTT.

The chain uses TRBV5-1 and TRBJ1-3, with no clear D. Trimming left V 3 bases short and J 2 bases short, with 6 bases between. The CDR3 extends over 13 amino acids. The germline V gene has CDR1 SGHRS and CDR2 YFSETQ. The CDR3 nucleotides are TGCGCCAGCAGCTCCAAAACTGGAAACACCATATATTTT. It encodes CASSSKTGNTIYF. The full variable domain, in which reference TRBV5-1 and TRBJ1-3 provide the parts outside the CDR3, is KAGVTQTPRYLIKTRGQQVTLSCSPISGHRSVSWYQQTPGQGLQFLFEYFSETQRNKGNFPGRFSGRQFSNSRSEMNVSTLELGDSALYLCASSSKTGNTIYFGEGSWLTVV.